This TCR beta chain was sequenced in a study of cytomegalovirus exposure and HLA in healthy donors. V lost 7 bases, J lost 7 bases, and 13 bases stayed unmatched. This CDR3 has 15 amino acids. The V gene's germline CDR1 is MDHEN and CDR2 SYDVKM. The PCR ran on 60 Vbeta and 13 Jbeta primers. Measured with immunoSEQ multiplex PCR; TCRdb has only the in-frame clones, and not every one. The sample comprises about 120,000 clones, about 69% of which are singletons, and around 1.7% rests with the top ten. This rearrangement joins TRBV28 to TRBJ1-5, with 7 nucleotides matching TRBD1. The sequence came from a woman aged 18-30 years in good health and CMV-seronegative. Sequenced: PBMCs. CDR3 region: CASTDRWDLRQPQHF. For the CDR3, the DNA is TGTGCCAGCACGGACAGGTGGGACCTCAGGCAGCCCCAGCATTTT.